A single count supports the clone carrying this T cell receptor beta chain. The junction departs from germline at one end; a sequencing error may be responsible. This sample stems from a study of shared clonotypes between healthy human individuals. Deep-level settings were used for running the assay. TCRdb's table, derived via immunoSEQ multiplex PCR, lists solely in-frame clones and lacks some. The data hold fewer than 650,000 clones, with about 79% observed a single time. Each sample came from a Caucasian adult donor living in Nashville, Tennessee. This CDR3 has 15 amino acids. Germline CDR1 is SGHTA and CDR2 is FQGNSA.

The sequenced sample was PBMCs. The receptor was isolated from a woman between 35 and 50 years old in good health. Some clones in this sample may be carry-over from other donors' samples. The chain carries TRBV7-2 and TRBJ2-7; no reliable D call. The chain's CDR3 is CASSLGYAPSYERYF. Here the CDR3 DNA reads TGTGCCAGCAGCCTAGGATATGCGCCTTCCTACGAGCGGTACTTC.